The rows below give T cell receptor beta chains drawn from one sample of a study of cytomegalovirus exposure and HLA in healthy donors. TCRdb's copy holds only in-frame clones and misses some; the assay was immunoSEQ multiplex PCR. The sample includes 150,000 to 200,000 clones, 75% of them seen just once. The sequenced sample was PBMCs. The source is a woman between 40 and 55 years old in good health and CMV-seropositive. The CDR3 runs from the conserved cysteine through the conserved F or W. A D gene is named only where the DNA matches it firmly. Clone size appears in some rows only: once, few, many, or a class for an expanded clone.

length,J,V,size,D,CDR3,DNA
15,TRBJ2-3,TRBV5-1,.,.,CASSPREGGGDTQYF,TGCGCCAGCAGCCCCCGAGAGGGGGGGGGCGATACGCAGTATTTT
13,TRBJ1-1,TRBV7-9,.,.,CASETNSNTEAFF,TGTGCCAGCGAAACCAACTCGAACACTGAAGCTTTCTTT
12,TRBJ2-5,TRBV9,.,.,CASSVGGGEQYF,TGTGCCAGCAGCGTAGGAGGGGGGGAGCAGTACTTC
13,TRBJ2-2,TRBV14,.,.,CASGGRFPGELFF,TGTGCCAGCGGGGGCAGGTTCCCCGGGGAGCTGTTTTTT
15,TRBJ1-5,TRBV7-9,once,.,CASSRSEYSNQPQHF,TGTGCCAGCAGCCGGTCGGAGTATAGCAATCAGCCCCAGCATTTT
14,TRBJ1-2,TRBV7-2,.,TRBD1,CASSPQQGNYGYTF,TGTGCCAGCAGCCCACAACAGGGGAACTATGGCTACACCTTC
16,TRBJ2-7,TRBV6-1,few,.,CASSDVGGPSLYEQYF,TGTGCCAGCAGTGATGTAGGAGGGCCGTCTCTCTACGAGCAGTACTTC
15,TRBJ1-2,TRBV18,.,.,CASSPPPGWQYGYTF,TGTGCCAGCTCACCACCCCCCGGGTGGCAGTATGGCTACACCTTC
15,TRBJ2-7,TRBV7-2,.,TRBD2,CASSFGTSGSWEQYF,TGTGCCAGCTCGTTCGGGACTAGCGGGAGTTGGGAGCAGTACTTC
19,TRBJ2-3,TRBV11-2,.,TRBD2,CASSKRGRRTSGRTDTQYF,TGTGCCAGCAGCAAGAGGGGAAGGAGGACTAGCGGGAGAACAGATACGCAGTATTTT
15,TRBJ2-3,TRBV5-1,.,.,CASSLFGRGGDTQYF,TGCGCCAGCAGCTTGTTTGGCAGGGGAGGGGATACGCAGTATTTT
14,TRBJ2-7,TRBV30,.,.,CAWSGRQFSYEQYF,TGTGCCTGGAGTGGCCGACAGTTCTCCTACGAGCAGTACTTC
15,TRBJ1-6,TRBV11-2,few,.,CASSLDRGYNSPLHF,TGTGCCAGCAGCTTAGACAGGGGTTATAATTCACCCCTCCACTTT
17,TRBJ1-2,TRBV18,.,TRBD1,CASSTSIVPGQAYGYTF,TGTGCCAGCTCAACCTCAATTGTGCCGGGACAGGCCTATGGCTACACCTTC
16,TRBJ1-3,TRBV5-1,.,.,CASSLDSRVAGNTIYF,TGCGCCAGCAGCTTGGATTCCAGGGTGGCTGGAAACACCATATATTTT
13,TRBJ2-1,TRBV29-1,.,.,CSVGEGTSGSRFF,.
14,TRBJ1-4,TRBV29-1,.,TRBD1,CSAQRGQANEKLFF,TGCAGCGCCCAAAGGGGACAGGCTAATGAAAAACTGTTTTTT
18,TRBJ1-2,TRBV28,.,.,CASISGEAGWGANYGYTF,TGTGCCAGCATCTCCGGGGAGGCAGGGTGGGGGGCTAACTATGGCTACACCTTC
18,TRBJ2-7,TRBV27,.,TRBD1,CASSLSDGGWTGFDEQYF,TGTGCCAGCAGTTTATCAGACGGGGGATGGACAGGGTTCGACGAGCAGTACTTC
14,TRBJ2-7,TRBV5-6,.,.,CASSLQGKDYEQYF,TGTGCCAGCAGCTTACAGGGCAAGGACTACGAGCAGTACTTC
14,TRBJ1-1,TRBV28,.,.,CASSSPGGNTEAFF,TGTGCCAGCAGCTCCCCGGGGGGGAACACTGAAGCTTTCTTT
17,TRBJ2-3,TRBV18,few,TRBD1,CASSLLPGQGGTDTQYF,TGTGCCAGCTCACTTCTCCCCGGACAGGGGGGGACAGATACGCAGTATTTT
19,TRBJ2-1,TRBV4-2,.,TRBD2,CASSQRTSGSGSSYNEQFF,TGTGCCAGCAGCCAAAGGACTAGCGGGAGTGGGAGCTCCTACAATGAGCAGTTCTTC
15,TRBJ2-3,TRBV4-2,.,.,CASSLTRGSTDTQYF,TGTGCCAGCAGCCTGACTAGAGGGAGTACAGATACGCAGTATTTT